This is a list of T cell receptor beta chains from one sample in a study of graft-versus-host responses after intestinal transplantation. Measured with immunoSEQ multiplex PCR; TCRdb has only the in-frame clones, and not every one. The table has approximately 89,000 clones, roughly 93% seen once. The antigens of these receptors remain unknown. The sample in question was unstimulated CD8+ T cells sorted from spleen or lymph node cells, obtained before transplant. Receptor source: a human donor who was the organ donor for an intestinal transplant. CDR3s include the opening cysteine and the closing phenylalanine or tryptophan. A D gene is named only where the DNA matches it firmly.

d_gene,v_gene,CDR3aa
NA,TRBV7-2,CASRTGTSYEQYF
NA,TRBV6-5,CASSYDKSSYNEQFF
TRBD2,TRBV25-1,CASSEWSGAGDTQYF
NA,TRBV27,CASSLGRPSYEQYF
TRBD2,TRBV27,CASRYSGGPYEQYF
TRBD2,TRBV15,CATSRLAGGSTDTQYF
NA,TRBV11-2,CASSPMGAWTGELFF
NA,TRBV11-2,CASSDVRGQYF
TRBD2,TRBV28,CASSLPGREWTYEQYF
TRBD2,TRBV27,CASSFQGLAGPRGQFF